This T cell receptor beta chain comes out of a study of blood T cell repertoires in COVID-19. This clone was found a few times. From germline, CDR1 is SGHRS and CDR2 YFSETQ. V lost 3 bases, J lost 4 bases, and 19 bases lay in between. There are 16 residues in the CDR3. Recruits, aged about 18 to 89 years, lived in 24 US areas. Participants' own reports of clinical history determined their cohort assignment. Recovery among Cohort 3 donors was established by two negative PCRs, clearance, or symptom resolution. Original handling: Cell counts per sample came from amplifying reference gene primers. Libraries were prepared by immunoSEQ multiplex PCR; TCRdb keeps only in-frame clonotypes and omits some of them. Clone size and V and J calls were adopted from that table, with D and trimming inferred from the DNA. The top ten clones hold roughly 15% of a sample with about 170,000 clones, around 84% of them seen once.

This receptor was taken from a man in his fifties who had recovered from COVID-19. Sequences were obtained from PBMCs or T cells enriched from blood (not recorded which). This chain links TRBV5-1 with TRBJ1-2; no clear D. The CDR3 sequence: CASSSSTSPGGYGYTF. In DNA, the CDR3 is TGCGCCAGCAGCTCGTCCACCTCCCCGGGAGGCTATGGCTACACCTTC.